The rows below give T cell receptor beta chains drawn from one sample of a study of radiotherapy plus CTLA-4 blockade in lung cancer. The repertoire was sequenced with immunoSEQ multiplex PCR; TCRdb's copy has only in-frame clones and lacks some. The table records some 60,000 clones, roughly 80% of them present only once. The sample consisted of peripheral blood, taken from a patient treated with radiotherapy plus ipilimumab. The receptors shown here come from a human donor with non-small cell lung cancer who had a complete response to radiotherapy plus ipilimumab. Each CDR3 is given with its conserved first and last residue. Each record gives: clone size, D gene, V gene, J gene, CDR3 protein, CDR3 DNA. A D gene is named only where the DNA matches it firmly. Size tells how often a clone was seen (once, few, many) or the class of an expanded clone, and some rows leave it out.

clone size: NA; D gene: TRBD1; V gene: TRBV5-1; J gene: TRBJ1-5; CDR3 protein: CASSSGTGFNQPQHF; CDR3 DNA: TGCGCCAGCAGCTCAGGGACAGGTTTCAATCAGCCCCAGCATTTT
clone size: NA; D gene: NA; V gene: TRBV5-5; J gene: TRBJ1-1; CDR3 protein: CASTFSGEGKNTEAFF; CDR3 DNA: TGTGCCAGCACCTTCTCGGGGGAAGGGAAAAACACTGAAGCTTTCTTT
clone size: few; D gene: TRBD1; V gene: TRBV6-4; J gene: TRBJ2-4; CDR3 protein: CASSETGGFDIQYF; CDR3 DNA: TGTGCCAGCAGTGAAACAGGGGGCTTTGACATTCAGTACTTC
clone size: few; D gene: NA; V gene: TRBV18; J gene: TRBJ2-5; CDR3 protein: CASFTIAGQETQYF; CDR3 DNA: TGTGCCAGCTTCACCATTGCAGGTCAGGAGACCCAGTACTTC
clone size: NA; D gene: NA; V gene: TRBV5-6; J gene: TRBJ1-6; CDR3 protein: CASRRFDRTSYNSPLHF; CDR3 DNA: TGTGCCAGCAGGAGATTTGACAGGACCTCCTATAATTCACCCCTCCACTTT
clone size: few; D gene: NA; V gene: TRBV19; J gene: TRBJ1-5; CDR3 protein: CASSITGLNQPQHF; CDR3 DNA: TGTGCCAGTAGTATAACGGGTTTGAATCAGCCCCAGCATTTT
clone size: few; D gene: NA; V gene: TRBV9; J gene: TRBJ2-2; CDR3 protein: CASSAGDRFGRELFF; CDR3 DNA: TGTGCCAGCAGCGCGGGGGACAGATTCGGCCGGGAGCTGTTTTTT
clone size: NA; D gene: NA; V gene: TRBV28; J gene: TRBJ1-4; CDR3 protein: CASSPTGFRGEKLFF; CDR3 DNA: TGTGCCAGCAGCCCGACCGGGTTCCGGGGAGAAAAACTGTTTTTT
clone size: NA; D gene: NA; V gene: TRBV30; J gene: TRBJ1-2; CDR3 protein: CAWSLDSNYGYTF; CDR3 DNA: TGTGCCTGGAGTTTGGACAGTAACTATGGCTACACCTTC
clone size: NA; D gene: TRBD2; V gene: TRBV18; J gene: TRBJ2-7; CDR3 protein: CASSRREGEQYF; CDR3 DNA: TGTGCCAGCTCACGTAGGGAGGGGGAGCAGTACTTC
clone size: NA; D gene: NA; V gene: TRBV6-6; J gene: TRBJ2-4; CDR3 protein: CASSPTGLQNIQYF; CDR3 DNA: TGTGCCAGCAGCCCGACAGGACTCCAAAACATTCAGTACTTC
clone size: NA; D gene: TRBD2; V gene: TRBV7-2; J gene: TRBJ2-1; CDR3 protein: CASILLAGYNEQFF; CDR3 DNA: TGTGCCAGCATACTACTAGCGGGGTACAATGAGCAGTTCTTC
clone size: NA; D gene: TRBD1; V gene: TRBV7-2; J gene: TRBJ1-6; CDR3 protein: CASSLTYRGGRNSPLHF; CDR3 DNA: TGTGCCAGCAGCCTAACGTACAGGGGCGGACGCAATTCACCCCTCCACTTT
clone size: NA; D gene: NA; V gene: TRBV5-1; J gene: TRBJ2-2; CDR3 protein: CASSPLVGELFF; CDR3 DNA: TGCGCCAGCAGCCCCCTTGTCGGGGAGCTGTTTTTT
clone size: NA; D gene: NA; V gene: TRBV6-1; J gene: TRBJ1-2; CDR3 protein: CASTGGEANYGYTF; CDR3 DNA: TGTGCCAGCACGGGAGGGGAGGCGAACTATGGCTACACCTTC
clone size: medium-sized; D gene: NA; V gene: TRBV10-2; J gene: TRBJ2-7; CDR3 protein: CASSGSSYEQYF; CDR3 DNA: TGCGCCAGCAGCGGGAGCTCCTACGAGCAGTACTTC
clone size: NA; D gene: NA; V gene: TRBV4-1; J gene: TRBJ1-1; CDR3 protein: CASSLNRAQTNTEAFF; CDR3 DNA: TGCGCCAGCAGCCTGAACAGGGCTCAAACGAACACTGAAGCTTTCTTT
clone size: NA; D gene: NA; V gene: TRBV6-5; J gene: TRBJ1-1; CDR3 protein: CASTRGGSTEAFF; CDR3 DNA: TGTGCCAGCACCCGCGGGGGGAGTACTGAAGCTTTCTTT
clone size: NA; D gene: NA; V gene: TRBV7-8; J gene: TRBJ2-2; CDR3 protein: CASSPRLGTGELFF; CDR3 DNA: TGTGCCAGCAGCCCGAGGTTAGGCACCGGGGAGCTGTTTTTT
clone size: NA; D gene: NA; V gene: TRBV11-2; J gene: TRBJ2-7; CDR3 protein: CASSVTGVPHYEQYF; CDR3 DNA: TGTGCCAGCAGCGTAACAGGAGTTCCGCACTACGAGCAGTACTTC
clone size: NA; D gene: NA; V gene: TRBV5-1; J gene: TRBJ1-3; CDR3 protein: CASSLASQGGNTIYF; CDR3 DNA: TGCGCCAGCAGCTTGGCCAGTCAGGGAGGGAACACCATATATTTT
clone size: NA; D gene: NA; V gene: TRBV16; J gene: TRBJ1-5; CDR3 protein: CASSQSRAGTRQPQHF; CDR3 DNA: TGTGCCAGCAGCCAATCGCGGGCGGGCACAAGGCAGCCCCAGCATTTT
clone size: NA; D gene: NA; V gene: TRBV7-9; J gene: TRBJ1-5; CDR3 protein: CASSRTGLSNQPQHF; CDR3 DNA: TGTGCCAGCAGCCGAACAGGATTGAGCAATCAGCCCCAGCATTTT